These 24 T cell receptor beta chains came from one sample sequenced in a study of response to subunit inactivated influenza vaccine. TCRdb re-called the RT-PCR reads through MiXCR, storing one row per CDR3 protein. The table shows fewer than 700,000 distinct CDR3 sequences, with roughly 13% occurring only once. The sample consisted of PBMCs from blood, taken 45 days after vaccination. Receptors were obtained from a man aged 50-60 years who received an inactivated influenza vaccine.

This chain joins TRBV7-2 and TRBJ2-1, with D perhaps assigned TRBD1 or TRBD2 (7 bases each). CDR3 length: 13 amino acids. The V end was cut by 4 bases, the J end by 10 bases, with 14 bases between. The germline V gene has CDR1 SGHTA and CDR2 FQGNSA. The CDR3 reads CASSSRGGTEQFF. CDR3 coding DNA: TGTGCCAGCAGCTCCAGGGGGGGAACCGAGCAGTTCTTC.

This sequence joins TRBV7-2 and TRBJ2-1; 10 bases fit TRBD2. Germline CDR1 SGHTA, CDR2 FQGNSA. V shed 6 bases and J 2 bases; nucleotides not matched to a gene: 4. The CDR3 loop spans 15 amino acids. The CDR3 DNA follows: TGTGCCAGCAGGGACAGCGGGGGGGCCTACAATGAGCAGTTCTTC. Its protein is CASRDSGGAYNEQFF.

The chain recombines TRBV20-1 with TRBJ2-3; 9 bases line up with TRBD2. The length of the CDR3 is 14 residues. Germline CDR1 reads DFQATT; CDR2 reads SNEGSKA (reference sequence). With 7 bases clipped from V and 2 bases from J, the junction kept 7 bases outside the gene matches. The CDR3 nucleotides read TGCAGTGTTAGTAGCGGGAGAGACACAGATACGCAGTATTTT. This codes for CSVSSGRDTDTQYF.

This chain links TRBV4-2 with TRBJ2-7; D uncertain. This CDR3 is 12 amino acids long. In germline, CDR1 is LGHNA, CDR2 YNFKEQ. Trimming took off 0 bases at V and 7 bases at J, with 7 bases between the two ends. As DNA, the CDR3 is TGTGCCAGCAGCCAAGATCTGGGAGAGCAGTACTTC. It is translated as CASSQDLGEQYF.

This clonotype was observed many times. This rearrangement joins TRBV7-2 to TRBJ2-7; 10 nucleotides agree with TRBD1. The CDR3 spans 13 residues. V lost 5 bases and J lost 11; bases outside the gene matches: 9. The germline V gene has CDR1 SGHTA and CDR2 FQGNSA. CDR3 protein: CASSPRDRGVKYF. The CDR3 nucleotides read TGTGCCAGCAGCCCCCGGGACAGGGGTGTGAAGTACTTC.

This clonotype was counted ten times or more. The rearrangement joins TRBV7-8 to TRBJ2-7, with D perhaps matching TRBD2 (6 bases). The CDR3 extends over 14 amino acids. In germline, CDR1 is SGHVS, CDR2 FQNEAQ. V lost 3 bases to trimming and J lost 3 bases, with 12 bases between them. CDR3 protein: CASSLEGRNYEQYF. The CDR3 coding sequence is TGTGCCAGCAGCTTGGAGGGACGGAACTACGAGCAGTACTTC.

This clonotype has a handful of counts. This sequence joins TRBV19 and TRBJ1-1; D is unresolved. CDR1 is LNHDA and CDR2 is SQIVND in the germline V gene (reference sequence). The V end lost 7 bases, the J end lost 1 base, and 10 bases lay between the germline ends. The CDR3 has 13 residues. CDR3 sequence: CASTPRRNTEAFF. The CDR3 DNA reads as TGTGCCAGTACCCCCCGACGGAACACTGAAGCTTTCTTT.

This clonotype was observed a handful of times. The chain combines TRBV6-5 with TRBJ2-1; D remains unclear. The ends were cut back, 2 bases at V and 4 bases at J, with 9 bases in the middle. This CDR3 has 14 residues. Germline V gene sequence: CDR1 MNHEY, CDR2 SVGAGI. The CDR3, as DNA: TGTGCCAGCAGTTACGGACGGGCGTACAATGAGCAGTTCTTC. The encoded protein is CASSYGRAYNEQFF.

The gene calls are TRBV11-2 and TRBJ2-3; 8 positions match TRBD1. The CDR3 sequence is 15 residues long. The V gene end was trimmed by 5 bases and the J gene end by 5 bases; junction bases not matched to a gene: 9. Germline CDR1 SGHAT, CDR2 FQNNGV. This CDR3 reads CASSTGQGGQDTQYF. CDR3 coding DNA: TGTGCCAGCAGCACCGGACAGGGAGGACAAGATACGCAGTATTTT.

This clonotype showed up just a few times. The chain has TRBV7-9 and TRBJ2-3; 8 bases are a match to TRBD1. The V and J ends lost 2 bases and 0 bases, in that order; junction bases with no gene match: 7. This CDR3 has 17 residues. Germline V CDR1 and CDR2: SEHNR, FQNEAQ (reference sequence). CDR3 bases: TGTGCCAGCAGCTTACCGGGACAGGTCTCTAGCACAGATACGCAGTATTTT. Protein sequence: CASSLPGQVSSTDTQYF.

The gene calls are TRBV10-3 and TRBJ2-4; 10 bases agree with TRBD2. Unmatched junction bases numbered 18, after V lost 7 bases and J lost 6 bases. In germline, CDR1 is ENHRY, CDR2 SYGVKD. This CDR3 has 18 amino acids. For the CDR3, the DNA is TGTGCCATCATATATAGGTTTCTAGCGGGAGTCAACCCAAACATTCAGTACTTC. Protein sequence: CAIIYRFLAGVNPNIQYF.

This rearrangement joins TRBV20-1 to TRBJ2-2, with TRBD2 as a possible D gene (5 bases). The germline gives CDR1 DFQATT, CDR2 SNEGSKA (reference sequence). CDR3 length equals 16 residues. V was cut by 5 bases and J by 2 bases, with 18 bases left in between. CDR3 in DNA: TGCAGTGCTTTTTACACCGGGGTCCCAAACACCGGGGAGCTGTTTTTT. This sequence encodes CSAFYTGVPNTGELFF.

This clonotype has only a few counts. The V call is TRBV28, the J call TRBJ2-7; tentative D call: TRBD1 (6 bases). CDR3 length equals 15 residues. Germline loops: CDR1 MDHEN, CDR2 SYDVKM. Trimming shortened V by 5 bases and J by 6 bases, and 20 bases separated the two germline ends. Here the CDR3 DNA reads TGTGCCAGCAGTGTACGGACCGGGACATTCGCCGAGCAGTACTTC. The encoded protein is CASSVRTGTFAEQYF. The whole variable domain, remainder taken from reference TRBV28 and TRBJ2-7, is DVKVTQSSRYLVKRTGEKVFLECVQDMDHENMFWYRQDPGLGLRLIYFSYDVKMKEKGDIPEGYSVSREKKERFSLILESASTNQTSMYLCASSVRTGTFAEQYFGPGTRLTVT.

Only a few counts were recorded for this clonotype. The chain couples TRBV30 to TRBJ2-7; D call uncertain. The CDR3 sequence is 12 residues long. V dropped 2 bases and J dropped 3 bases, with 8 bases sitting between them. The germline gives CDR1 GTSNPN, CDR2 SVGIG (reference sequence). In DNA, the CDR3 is TGTGCCTGGAGTTCGTCCAACTACGAGCAGTACTTC. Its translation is CAWSSSNYEQYF.

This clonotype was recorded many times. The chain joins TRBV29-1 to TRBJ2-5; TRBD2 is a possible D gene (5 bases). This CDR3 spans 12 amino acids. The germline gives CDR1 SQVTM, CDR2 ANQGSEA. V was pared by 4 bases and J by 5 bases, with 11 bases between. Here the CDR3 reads CSVVVAGETQYF. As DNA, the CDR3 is TGCAGCGTTGTTGTGGCGGGCGAGACCCAGTACTTC.

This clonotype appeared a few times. CDR3 amino acids: CSATGQGAGGSEQYF. The CDR3 DNA reads as TGCAGTGCTACGGGACAGGGGGCCGGGGGTTCCGAGCAGTACTTC. This rearrangement joins TRBV20-1 to TRBJ2-7, with 12 nucleotides matching TRBD1. This CDR3 has 15 amino acids. Germline-derived CDR1 and CDR2 are DFQATT and SNEGSKA (reference sequence). J was trimmed by 6 bases and V by 4 bases; bases with no gene match: 10.

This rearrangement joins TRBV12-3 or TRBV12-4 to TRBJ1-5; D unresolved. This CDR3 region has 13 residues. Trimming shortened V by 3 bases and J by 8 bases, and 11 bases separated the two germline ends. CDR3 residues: CASSFGVPEPQHF. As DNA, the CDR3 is TGTGCCAGCAGTTTCGGAGTTCCGGAGCCCCAGCATTTT.

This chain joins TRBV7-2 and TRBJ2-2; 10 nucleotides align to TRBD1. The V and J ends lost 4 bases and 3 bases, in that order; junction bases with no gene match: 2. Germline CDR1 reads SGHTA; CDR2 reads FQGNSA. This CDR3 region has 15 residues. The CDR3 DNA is TGTGCCAGCAGCTGGACAGGGGGGTACACCGGGGAGCTGTTTTTT. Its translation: CASSWTGGYTGELFF. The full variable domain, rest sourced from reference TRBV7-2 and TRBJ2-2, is GAGVSQSPSNKVTEKGKDVELRCDPISGHTALYWYRQSLGQGLEFLIYFQGNSAPDKSGLPSDRFSAERTGGSVSTLTIQRTQQEDSAVYLCASSWTGGYTGELFFGEGSRLTVL.

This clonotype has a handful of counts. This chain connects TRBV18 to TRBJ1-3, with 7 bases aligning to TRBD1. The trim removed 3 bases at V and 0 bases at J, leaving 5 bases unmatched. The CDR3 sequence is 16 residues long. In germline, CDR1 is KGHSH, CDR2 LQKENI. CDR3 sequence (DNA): TGTGCCAGCTCACCCGCGACAGGGAGCTCTGGAAACACCATATATTTT. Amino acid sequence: CASSPATGSSGNTIYF.

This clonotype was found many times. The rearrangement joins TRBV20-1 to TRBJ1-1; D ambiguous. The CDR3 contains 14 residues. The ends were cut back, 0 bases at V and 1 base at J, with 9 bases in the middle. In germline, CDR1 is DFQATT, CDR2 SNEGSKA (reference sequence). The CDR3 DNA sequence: TGCAGTGCTAGAGACGGACCGACGAACACTGAAGCTTTCTTT. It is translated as CSARDGPTNTEAFF.

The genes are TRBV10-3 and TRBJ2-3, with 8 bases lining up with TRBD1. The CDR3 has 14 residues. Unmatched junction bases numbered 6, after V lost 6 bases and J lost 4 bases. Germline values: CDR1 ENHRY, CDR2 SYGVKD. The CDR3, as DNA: TGTGCCATCAGGATAGGACAGGGAGCAGATACGCAGTATTTT. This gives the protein CAIRIGQGADTQYF.

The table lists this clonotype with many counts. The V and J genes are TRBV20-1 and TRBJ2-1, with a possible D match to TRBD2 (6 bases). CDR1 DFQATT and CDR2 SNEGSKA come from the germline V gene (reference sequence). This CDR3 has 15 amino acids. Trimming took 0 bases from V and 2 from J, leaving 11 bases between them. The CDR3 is CSARDRWTTYNEQFF. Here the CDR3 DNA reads TGCAGTGCTAGAGATAGATGGACTACCTACAATGAGCAGTTCTTC.

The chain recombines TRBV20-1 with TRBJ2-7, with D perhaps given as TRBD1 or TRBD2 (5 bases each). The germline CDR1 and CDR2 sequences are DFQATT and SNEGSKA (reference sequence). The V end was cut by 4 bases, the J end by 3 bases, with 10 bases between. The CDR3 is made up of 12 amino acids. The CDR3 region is CSAMGPNYEQYF. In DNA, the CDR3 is TGCAGTGCTATGGGACCAAACTACGAGCAGTACTTC.

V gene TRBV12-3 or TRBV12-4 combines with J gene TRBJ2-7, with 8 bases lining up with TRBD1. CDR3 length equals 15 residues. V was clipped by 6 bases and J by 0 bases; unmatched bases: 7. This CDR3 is CASSDTGGNSYEQYF. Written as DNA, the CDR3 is TGTGCCAGCAGCGATACAGGGGGTAACTCCTACGAGCAGTACTTC.